Included here is one T cell receptor beta chain sequence, with context. Its target is unknown. This sample stems from a study of T cell responses to AZD1222 COVID-19 vaccine. Produced via immunoSEQ multiplex PCR; TCRdb's table is partial and in-frame only. This table has over 70,000 clones, roughly 87% appearing once. The CDR3 sequence is 10 residues long. CDR1 is LNHNV and CDR2 is YYDKDF in the germline V gene (reference sequence). Trimming at V came to 11 bases and at J to 8 bases, leaving 5 bases not matched to a gene. Whole-study findings and limits: Donors, mostly white British, included more females; clonal diversity was possibly underestimated. Along spike, vaccine-associated CD4 TCRs were found throughout, with dominance at 160-218 and 743-854.

Specimen: peripheral blood, collected on day 0 of AZD1222 vaccination. This receptor was obtained from an adult in good health. This chain links TRBV15 with TRBJ1-2, with TRBD1 identical over 7 bases. The CDR3 sequence: CAVGQVGYTF. CDR3 sequence (DNA): TGTGCCGTCGGACAGGTCGGCTACACCTTC.